This TCR beta chain was retrieved from a study of cytomegalovirus exposure and HLA in healthy donors. At the level of the study: The study placed around 80% of its roughly 410 genotyped donors in the Caucasian-associated ancestry cluster.

Study-wide results and limits: It was 150 to 200 TCR beta chains that were listed as cytomegalovirus-associated. Association with HLA alleles at 0.05 false discovery rate was found for approximately 18,000 TCR beta sequences in a later analysis.

60 Vbeta and 13 Jbeta primers were used in PCR. Measured with immunoSEQ multiplex PCR; TCRdb has only the in-frame clones, and not every one. The profile shows around 170,000 clones, more than 60% of them singletons. Concerning this clone itself: Its specificity is not known.

Sequenced: PBMCs. The sequence was obtained from a woman aged 40 to 50 in good health and CMV-seropositive.

The CDR3 DNA reads TGCGCCAGCCAGGAGACAGGGACAGATACGCAGTATTTT. It is translated as CASQETGTDTQYF. V gene TRBV5-1 combines with J gene TRBJ2-3; TRBD1 aligns across 7 bases. The CDR3 is made up of 13 amino acids. Germline V gene data show CDR1 as SGHRS and CDR2 as YFSETQ. V lost 7 bases to trimming and J lost 3 bases; unmatched junction nucleotides: 5.